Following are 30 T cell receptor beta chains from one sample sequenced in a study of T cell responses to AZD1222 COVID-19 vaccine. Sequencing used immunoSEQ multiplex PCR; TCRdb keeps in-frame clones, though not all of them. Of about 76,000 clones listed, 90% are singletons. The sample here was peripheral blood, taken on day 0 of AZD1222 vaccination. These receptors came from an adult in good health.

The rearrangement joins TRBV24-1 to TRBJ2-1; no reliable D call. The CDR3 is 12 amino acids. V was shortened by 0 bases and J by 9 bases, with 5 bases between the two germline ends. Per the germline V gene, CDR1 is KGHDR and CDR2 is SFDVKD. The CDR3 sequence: CATSDLITEQFF. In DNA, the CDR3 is TGTGCCACCAGTGATTTGATCACTGAGCAGTTCTTC.

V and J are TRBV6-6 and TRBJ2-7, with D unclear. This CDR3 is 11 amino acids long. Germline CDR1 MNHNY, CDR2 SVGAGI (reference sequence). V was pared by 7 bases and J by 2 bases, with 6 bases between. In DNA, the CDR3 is TGTGCCAGCACGGACGCCTACGAGCAGTACTTC. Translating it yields CASTDAYEQYF.

The CDR3 is CASSSRTANTEAFF. The CDR3 bases are TGCGCCAGCAGCTCTCGGACAGCGAACACTGAAGCTTTCTTT. The chain carries TRBV5-1 and TRBJ1-1; tentatively, D is TRBD1 (6 bases). The germline V gene has CDR1 SGHRS and CDR2 YFSETQ. The CDR3 contains 14 residues. V gave up 3 bases and J gave up 1 base, with 10 bases separating them.

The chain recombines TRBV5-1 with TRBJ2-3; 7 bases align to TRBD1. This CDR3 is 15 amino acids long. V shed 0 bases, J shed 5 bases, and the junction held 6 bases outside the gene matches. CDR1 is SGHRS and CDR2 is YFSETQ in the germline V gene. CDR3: CASSLEGQVGDTQYF. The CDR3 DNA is TGCGCCAGCAGCTTGGAAGGACAGGTGGGAGATACGCAGTATTTT.

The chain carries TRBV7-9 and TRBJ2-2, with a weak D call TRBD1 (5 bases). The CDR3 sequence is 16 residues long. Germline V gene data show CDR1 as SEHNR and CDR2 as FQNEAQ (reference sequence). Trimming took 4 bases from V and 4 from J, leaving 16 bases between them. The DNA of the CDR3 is TGTGCCAGCAGCTGGTCGAGACAGTGGGGCACCGGGGAGCTGTTTTTT. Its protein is CASSWSRQWGTGELFF.

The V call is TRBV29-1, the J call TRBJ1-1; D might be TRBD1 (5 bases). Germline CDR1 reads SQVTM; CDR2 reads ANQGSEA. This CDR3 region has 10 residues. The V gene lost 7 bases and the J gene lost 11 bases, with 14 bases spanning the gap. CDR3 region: CSAERDRAFF. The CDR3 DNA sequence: TGCAGCGCCGAGAGGGACCGGGCTTTCTTT.

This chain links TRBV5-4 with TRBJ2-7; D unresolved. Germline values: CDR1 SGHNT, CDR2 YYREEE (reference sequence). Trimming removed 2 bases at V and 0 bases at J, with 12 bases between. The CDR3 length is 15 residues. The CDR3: CASSLSSHSSYEQYF. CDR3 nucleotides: TGTGCCAGCAGCTTAAGTTCCCATAGCTCCTACGAGCAGTACTTC. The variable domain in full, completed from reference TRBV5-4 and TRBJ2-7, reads ETGVTQSPTHLIKTRGQQVTLRCSSQSGHNTVSWYQQALGQGPQFIFQYYREEENGRGNFPPRFSGLQFPNYSSELNVNALELDDSALYLCASSLSSHSSYEQYFGPGTRLTVT.

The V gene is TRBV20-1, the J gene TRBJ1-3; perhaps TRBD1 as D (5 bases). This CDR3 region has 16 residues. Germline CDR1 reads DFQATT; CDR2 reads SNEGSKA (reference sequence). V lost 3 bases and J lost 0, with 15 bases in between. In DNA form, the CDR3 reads TGCAGTGCTAGTTATCAGGGAGGATTCTCTGGAAACACCATATATTTT. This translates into CSASYQGGFSGNTIYF.

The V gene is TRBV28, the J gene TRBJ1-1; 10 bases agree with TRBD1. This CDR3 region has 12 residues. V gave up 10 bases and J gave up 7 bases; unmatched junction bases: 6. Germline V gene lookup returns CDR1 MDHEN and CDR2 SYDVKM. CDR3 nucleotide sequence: TGTGCCATCCGGACAGGGGGGGTTGAAGCTTTCTTT. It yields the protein CAIRTGGVEAFF.

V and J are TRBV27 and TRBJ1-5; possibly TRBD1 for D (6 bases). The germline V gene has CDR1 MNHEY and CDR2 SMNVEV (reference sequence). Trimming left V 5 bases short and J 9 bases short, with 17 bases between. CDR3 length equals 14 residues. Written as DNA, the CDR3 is TGTGCCAGCAGTCCCACTATAGAGGGGGTGCCCCAGCATTTT. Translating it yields CASSPTIEGVPQHF.

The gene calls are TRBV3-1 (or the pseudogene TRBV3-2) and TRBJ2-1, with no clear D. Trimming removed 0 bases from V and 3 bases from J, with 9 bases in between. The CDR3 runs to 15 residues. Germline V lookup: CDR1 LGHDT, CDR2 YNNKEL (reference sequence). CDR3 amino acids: CASSQDVDIYNEQFF. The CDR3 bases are TGTGCCAGCAGCCAAGACGTCGACATCTACAATGAGCAGTTCTTC.

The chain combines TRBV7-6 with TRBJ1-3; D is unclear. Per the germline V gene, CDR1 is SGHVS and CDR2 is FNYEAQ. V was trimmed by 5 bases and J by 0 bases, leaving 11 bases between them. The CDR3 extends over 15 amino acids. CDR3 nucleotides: TGTGCCAGCAGCGATCCGTTGGCCTCTGGAAACACCATATATTTT. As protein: CASSDPLASGNTIYF.

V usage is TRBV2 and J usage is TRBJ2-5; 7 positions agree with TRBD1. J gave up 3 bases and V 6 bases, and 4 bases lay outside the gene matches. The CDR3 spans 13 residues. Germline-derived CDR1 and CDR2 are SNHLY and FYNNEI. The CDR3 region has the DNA TGTGCCAGCAGGCGAGGGGGCGAAGAGACCCAGTACTTC. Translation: CASRRGGEETQYF.

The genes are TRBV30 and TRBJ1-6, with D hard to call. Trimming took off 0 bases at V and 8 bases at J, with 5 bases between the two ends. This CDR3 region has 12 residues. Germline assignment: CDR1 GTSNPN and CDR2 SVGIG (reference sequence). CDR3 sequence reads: CAWSVPDSPLHF. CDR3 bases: TGTGCCTGGAGTGTACCCGATTCACCCCTCCACTTT.

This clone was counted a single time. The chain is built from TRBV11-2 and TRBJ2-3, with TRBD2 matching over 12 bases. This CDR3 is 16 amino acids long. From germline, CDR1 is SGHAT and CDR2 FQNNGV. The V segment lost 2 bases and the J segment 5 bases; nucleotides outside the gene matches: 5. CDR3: CASSLRTSGGKDTQYF. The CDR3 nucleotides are TGTGCCAGCAGCTTAAGAACTAGCGGGGGGAAAGATACGCAGTATTTT.

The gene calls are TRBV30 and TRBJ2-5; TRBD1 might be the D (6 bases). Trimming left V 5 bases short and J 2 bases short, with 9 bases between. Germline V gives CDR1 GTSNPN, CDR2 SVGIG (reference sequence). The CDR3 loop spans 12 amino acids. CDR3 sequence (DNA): TGTGCCTGGGTGGACAGACAAGAGACCCAGTACTTC. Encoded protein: CAWVDRQETQYF.

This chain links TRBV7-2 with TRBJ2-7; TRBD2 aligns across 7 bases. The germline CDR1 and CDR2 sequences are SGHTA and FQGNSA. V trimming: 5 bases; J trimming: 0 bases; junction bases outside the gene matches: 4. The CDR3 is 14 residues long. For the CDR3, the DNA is TGTGCCAGCAGCCCGGGAGGAAGCTCCTACGAGCAGTACTTC. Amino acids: CASSPGGSSYEQYF.

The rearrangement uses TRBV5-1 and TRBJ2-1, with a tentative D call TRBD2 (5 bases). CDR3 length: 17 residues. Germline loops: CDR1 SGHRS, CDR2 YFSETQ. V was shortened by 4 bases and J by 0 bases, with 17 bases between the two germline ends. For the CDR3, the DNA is TGCGCCAGCAGCCTAAGATTAGCGCCTAGCTCCTACAATGAGCAGTTCTTC. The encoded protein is CASSLRLAPSSYNEQFF.

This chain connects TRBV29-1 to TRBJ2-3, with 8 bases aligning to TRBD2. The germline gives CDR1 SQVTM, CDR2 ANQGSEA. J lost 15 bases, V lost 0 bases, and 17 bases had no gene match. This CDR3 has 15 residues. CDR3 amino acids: CSVEDRFDREGGRYF. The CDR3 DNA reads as TGCAGCGTTGAAGACCGCTTTGACCGGGAGGGTGGCCGATATTTT.

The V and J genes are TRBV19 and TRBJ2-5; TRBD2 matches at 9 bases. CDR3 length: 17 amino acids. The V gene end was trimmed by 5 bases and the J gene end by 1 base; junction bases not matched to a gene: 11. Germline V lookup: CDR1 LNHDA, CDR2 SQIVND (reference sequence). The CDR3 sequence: CASSPRGLAGTQETQYF. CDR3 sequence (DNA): TGTGCCAGTAGTCCTCGAGGGCTAGCGGGGACCCAAGAGACCCAGTACTTC.

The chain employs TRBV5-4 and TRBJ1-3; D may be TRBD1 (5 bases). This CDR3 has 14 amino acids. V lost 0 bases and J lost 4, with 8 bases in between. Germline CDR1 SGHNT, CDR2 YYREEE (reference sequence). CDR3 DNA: TGTGCCAGCAGCTTGGGGGGGAACGGAAACACCATATATTTT. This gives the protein CASSLGGNGNTIYF. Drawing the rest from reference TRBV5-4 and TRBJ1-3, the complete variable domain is ETGVTQSPTHLIKTRGQQVTLRCSSQSGHNTVSWYQQALGQGPQFIFQYYREEENGRGNFPPRFSGLQFPNYSSELNVNALELDDSALYLCASSLGGNGNTIYFGEGSWLTVV.

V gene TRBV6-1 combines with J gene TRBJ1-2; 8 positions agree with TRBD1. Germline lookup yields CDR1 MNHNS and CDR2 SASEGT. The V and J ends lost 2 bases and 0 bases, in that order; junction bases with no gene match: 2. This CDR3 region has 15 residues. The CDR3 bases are TGTGCCAGCAGTGAATTACAGGGGGCTAACTATGGCTACACCTTC. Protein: CASSELQGANYGYTF.

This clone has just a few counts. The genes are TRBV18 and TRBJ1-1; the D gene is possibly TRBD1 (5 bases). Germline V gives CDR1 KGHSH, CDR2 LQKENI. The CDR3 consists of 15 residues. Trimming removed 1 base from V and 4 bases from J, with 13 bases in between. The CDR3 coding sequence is TGTGCCAGCTCACCACTCGGCCAGGGTGTCACTGAAGCTTTCTTT. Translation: CASSPLGQGVTEAFF.

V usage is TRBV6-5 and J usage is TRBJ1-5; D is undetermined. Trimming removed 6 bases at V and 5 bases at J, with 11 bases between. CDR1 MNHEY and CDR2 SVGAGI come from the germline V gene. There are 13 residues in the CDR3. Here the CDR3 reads CASREGRDQPQHF. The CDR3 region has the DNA TGTGCCAGCAGGGAGGGTCGGGATCAGCCCCAGCATTTT.

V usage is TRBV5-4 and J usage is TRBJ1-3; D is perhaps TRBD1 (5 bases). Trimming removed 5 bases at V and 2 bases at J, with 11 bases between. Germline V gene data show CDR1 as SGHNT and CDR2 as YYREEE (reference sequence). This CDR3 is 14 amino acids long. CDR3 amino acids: CASSERGPGNTIYF. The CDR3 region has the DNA TGTGCCAGCAGTGAAAGGGGTCCTGGAAACACCATATATTTT. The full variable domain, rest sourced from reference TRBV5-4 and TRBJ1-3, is ETGVTQSPTHLIKTRGQQVTLRCSSQSGHNTVSWYQQALGQGPQFIFQYYREEENGRGNFPPRFSGLQFPNYSSELNVNALELDDSALYLCASSERGPGNTIYFGEGSWLTVV.

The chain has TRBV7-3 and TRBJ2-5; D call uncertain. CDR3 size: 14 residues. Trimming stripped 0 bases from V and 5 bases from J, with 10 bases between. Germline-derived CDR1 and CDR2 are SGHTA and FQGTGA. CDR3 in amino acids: CASSLTGREETQYF. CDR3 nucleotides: TGTGCCAGCAGCTTAACAGGGCGCGAGGAGACCCAGTACTTC.

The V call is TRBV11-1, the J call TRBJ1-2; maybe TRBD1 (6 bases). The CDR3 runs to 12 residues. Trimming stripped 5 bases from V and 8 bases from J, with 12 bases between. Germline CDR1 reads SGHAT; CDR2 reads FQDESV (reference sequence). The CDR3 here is CASSQGIAGYTF. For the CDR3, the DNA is TGTGCCAGCAGCCAGGGGATAGCAGGCTACACCTTC.

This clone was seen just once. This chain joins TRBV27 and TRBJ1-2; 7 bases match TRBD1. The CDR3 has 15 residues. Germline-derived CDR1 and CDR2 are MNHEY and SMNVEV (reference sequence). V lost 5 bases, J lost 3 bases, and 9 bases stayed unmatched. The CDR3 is CASSPRQGVDYGYTF. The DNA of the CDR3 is TGTGCCAGCAGTCCTCGACAGGGAGTAGACTATGGCTACACCTTC.

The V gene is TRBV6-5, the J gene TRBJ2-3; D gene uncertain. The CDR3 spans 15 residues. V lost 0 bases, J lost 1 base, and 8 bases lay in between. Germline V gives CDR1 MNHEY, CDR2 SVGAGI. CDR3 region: CASSYSTSRTDTQYF. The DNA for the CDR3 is TGTGCCAGCAGTTACTCGACCAGCCGCACAGATACGCAGTATTTT.

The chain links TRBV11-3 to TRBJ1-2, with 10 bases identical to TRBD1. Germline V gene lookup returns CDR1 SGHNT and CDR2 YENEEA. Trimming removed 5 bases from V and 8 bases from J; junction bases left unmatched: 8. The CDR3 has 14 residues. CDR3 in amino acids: CASSAIGTGEGYTF. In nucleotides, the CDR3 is TGTGCCAGCAGCGCAATCGGGACAGGGGAGGGCTACACCTTC.